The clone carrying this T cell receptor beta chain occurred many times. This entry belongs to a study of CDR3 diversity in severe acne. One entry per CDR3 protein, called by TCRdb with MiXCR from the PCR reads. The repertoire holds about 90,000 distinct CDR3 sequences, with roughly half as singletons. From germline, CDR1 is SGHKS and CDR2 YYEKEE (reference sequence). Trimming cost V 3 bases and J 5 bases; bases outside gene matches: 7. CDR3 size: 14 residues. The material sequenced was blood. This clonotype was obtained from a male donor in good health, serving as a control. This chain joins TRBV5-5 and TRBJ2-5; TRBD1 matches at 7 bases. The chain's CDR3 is CASSSGTVLETQYF. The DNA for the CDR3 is TGTGCCAGCAGCTCCGGGACAGTGTTGGAGACCCAGTACTTC.